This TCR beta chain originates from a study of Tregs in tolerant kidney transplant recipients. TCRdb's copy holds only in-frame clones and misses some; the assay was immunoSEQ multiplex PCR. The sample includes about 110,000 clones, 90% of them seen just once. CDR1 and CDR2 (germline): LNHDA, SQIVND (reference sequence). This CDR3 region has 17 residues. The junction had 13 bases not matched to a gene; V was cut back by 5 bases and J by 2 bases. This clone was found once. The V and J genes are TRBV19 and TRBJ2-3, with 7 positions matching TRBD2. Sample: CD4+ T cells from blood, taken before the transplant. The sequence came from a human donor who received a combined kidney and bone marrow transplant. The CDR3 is CASSLGASGVYTDTQYF. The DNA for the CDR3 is TGTGCCAGTAGTTTAGGAGCTAGCGGCGTTTACACAGATACGCAGTATTTT.